In this sample, the clone carrying this TCR beta chain turned up a few times. Source study methods: Counts of nucleated cells, estimated from reference gene primer amplification, were obtained. This table comes from immunoSEQ multiplex PCR, and its TCRdb copy is limited to in-frame clones, with some not included. V, J and clone size reflect that table, while D and trimming were determined from the DNA. The table shows approximately 74,000 clones, with over 70% occurring only once. The CDR3 extends over 11 amino acids. V was trimmed by 5 bases and J by 6 bases, leaving 8 bases between them. CDR1 ENHRY and CDR2 SYGVKD come from the germline V gene. The sample comes from a study of blood T cell repertoires in COVID-19. Study-wide context: Researchers got acute and convalescent COVID-19 samples from the United States, Italy and Spain. The analysed material was cDNA or gDNA that came from T cells, B-cell-depleted T cells, or PBMCs.

The genes are TRBV10-3 and TRBJ2-7, with D uncertain. This sequence was found in a man older than 75 with active or convalescent COVID-19. Sequencing was carried out using peripheral blood. DNA for the CDR3: TGTGCCATCAGTATACAGTCCGAGCAGTACTTC. This codes for CAISIQSEQYF.